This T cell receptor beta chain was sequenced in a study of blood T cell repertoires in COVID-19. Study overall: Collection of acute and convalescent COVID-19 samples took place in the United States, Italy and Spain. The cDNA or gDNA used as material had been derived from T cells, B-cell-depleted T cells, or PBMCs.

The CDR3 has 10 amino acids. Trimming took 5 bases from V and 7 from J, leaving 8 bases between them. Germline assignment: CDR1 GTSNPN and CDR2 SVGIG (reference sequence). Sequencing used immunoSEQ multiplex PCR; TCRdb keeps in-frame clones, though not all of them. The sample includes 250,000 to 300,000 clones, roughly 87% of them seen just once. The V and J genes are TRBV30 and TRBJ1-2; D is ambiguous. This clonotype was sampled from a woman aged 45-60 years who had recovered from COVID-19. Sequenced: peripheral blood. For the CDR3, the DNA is TGTGCCTGGGAAAAGCGTGGCTACACCTTC. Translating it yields CAWEKRGYTF.